This T cell receptor beta chain originates from a study of T cell responses to AZD1222 COVID-19 vaccine. About the research overall: Combined were second doses at about 4 or about 12 weeks. The study, taken as a whole, reports: Donors skewed white British and female; clonal diversity was possibly underestimated. Dominant CD4 TCR responses targeted spike regions 160-218 and 743-854.

The CDR3 runs to 15 residues. Trimming stripped 4 bases from V and 7 bases from J, with 17 bases between. The germline V gene encodes CDR1 KGHSH and CDR2 LQKENI. On this clone: Its antigen is unidentified.

Data came from immunoSEQ multiplex PCR; TCRdb stores just in-frame clones and leaves some out. This table holds 120,000 or so clones, about nine tenths found once. This clonotype originated in an adult in good health. This material consisted of peripheral blood, taken on day 0 of AZD1222 vaccination. The rearrangement joins TRBV18 to TRBJ1-3, with TRBD1 as a possible D gene (6 bases). Here the CDR3 reads CASSLSTDTGNTIYF. Written as DNA, the CDR3 is TGTGCCAGCTCACTCTCGACCGATACAGGGAACACCATATATTTT.